This T cell receptor (beta chain) was recovered during a study of OX40 agonist ivuxolimab in advanced cancers. Overall study findings and caveats: Certain nonresponders additionally had low normalized T-cell clonal expansion. Antigens targeted by the expanded peripheral T cells were not determined.

Data came from immunoSEQ multiplex PCR; TCRdb stores just in-frame clones and leaves some out. The sample yields about 26,000 clones, around four fifths seen once. This CDR3 has 14 residues. V shed 0 bases and J shed 4 bases, with 8 bases lying between them. Germline V lookup: CDR1 MNHEY, CDR2 SVGAGI. In its sample, this clone was seen a few times. Its antigen is as yet unknown. The sequence was collected from an adult with an advanced solid tumor such as melanoma, head and neck, liver or kidney cancer. The sequencing here drew on CD4+ or CD8+ T cells sorted from blood, taken in a trial of the OX40 agonist ivuxolimab. The V and J genes are TRBV6-5 and TRBJ2-3; D tentatively fits TRBD1 or TRBD2 (5 bases each). The chain's CDR3 is CASSYSGEPDTQYF. The CDR3 DNA follows: TGTGCCAGCAGTTACTCGGGGGAACCAGATACGCAGTATTTT.